This TCR beta chain was captured by sequencing in a study of cytomegalovirus exposure and HLA in healthy donors. Study results and limitations: Roughly uniform depth of sequencing across donors was assumed in presence/absence analyses.

Trimming pared 1 base from V and 3 bases from J, leaving 13 bases between. This CDR3 region has 15 residues. CDR1 is SGHAT and CDR2 is FQNNGV in the germline V gene. Amplification used 60 Vbeta primers and 13 Jbeta primers. Methods used by the authors: Roughly 11 million of the about 80 million unique TCR beta chains counted in a later analysis were shared. Some clones are missing from TCRdb's copy, which holds only in-frame ones; the method was immunoSEQ multiplex PCR. V, J and clone size reflect that table, while D and trimming were determined from the DNA. In the table there are about 200,000 clones, 82% of which are singletons. This clone was counted once. No antigen is known for it.

The sequence was obtained from a woman aged 40 to 49 in good health and CMV-seronegative. What was sequenced was PBMCs. This chain joins TRBV11-2 and TRBJ2-7; no definite D call. The CDR3: CASSLGGGRLYEQYF. The CDR3 nucleotides are TGTGCCAGCAGCTTAGGTGGTGGGCGTCTCTACGAGCAGTACTTC. The full variable domain, rest sourced from reference TRBV11-2 and TRBJ2-7, is EAGVAQSPRYKIIEKRQSVAFWCNPISGHATLYWYQQILGQGPKLLIQFQNNGVVDDSQLPKDRFSAERLKGVDSTLKIQPAKLEDSAVYLCASSLGGGRLYEQYFGPGTRLTVT.